This TCR beta chain was sequenced for a study of human T cells and chemical hapten exposure. Unfractionated whole blood served as the source for total RNA extraction. The CDR3 is made up of 16 amino acids. V was pared by 4 bases and J by 2 bases, with 9 bases of the junction left unmatched. The germline CDR1 and CDR2 sequences are SGHRS and YFSETQ. This clonotype was counted between two and nine times. Antigen: not known. Study-level results: No alteration of TCRs above 1 in 1000 frequency was seen with DPC sensitization.

The library attached unique molecular identifiers to individual cDNA molecules. TCRdb independently ran MiXCR on the 5' RACE reads; one entry per CDR3 protein. The repertoire holds about 81,000 distinct CDR3 sequences, with more than 15% as singletons. This clonotype originated in a female donor in good health. This chain connects TRBV5-1 to TRBJ2-3, with 8 bases fitting TRBD2. The CDR3 DNA is TGCGCCAGCAGCACGGGACTAGAAAGAGACACAGATACGCAGTATTTT. Its protein is CASSTGLERDTDTQYF.